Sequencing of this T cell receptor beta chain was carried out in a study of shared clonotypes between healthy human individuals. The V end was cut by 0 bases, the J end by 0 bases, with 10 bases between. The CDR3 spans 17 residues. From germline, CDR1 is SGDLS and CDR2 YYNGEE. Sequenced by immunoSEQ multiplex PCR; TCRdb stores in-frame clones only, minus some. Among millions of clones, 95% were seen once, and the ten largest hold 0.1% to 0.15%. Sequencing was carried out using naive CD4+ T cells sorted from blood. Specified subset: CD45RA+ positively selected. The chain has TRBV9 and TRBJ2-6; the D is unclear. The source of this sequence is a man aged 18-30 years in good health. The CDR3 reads CASSVDGRTSGANVLTF. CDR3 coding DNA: TGTGCCAGCAGCGTAGACGGACGGACCTCTGGGGCCAACGTCCTGACTTTC.